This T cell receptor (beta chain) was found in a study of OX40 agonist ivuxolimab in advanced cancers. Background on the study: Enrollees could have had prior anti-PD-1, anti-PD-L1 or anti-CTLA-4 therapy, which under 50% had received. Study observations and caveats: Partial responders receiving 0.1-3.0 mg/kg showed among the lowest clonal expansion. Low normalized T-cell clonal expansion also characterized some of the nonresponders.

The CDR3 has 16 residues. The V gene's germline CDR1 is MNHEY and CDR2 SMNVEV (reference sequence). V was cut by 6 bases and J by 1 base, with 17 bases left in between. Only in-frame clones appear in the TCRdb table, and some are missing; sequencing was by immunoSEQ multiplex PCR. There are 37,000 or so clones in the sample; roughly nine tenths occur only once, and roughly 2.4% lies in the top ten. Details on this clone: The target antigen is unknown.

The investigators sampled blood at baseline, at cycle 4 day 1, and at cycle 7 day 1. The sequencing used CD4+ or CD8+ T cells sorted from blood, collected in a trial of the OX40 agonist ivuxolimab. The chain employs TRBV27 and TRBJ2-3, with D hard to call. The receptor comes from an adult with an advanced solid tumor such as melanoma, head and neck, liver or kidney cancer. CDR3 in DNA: TGTGCCAGCAGCCGACCCCCCTGGTCGGGCACAGATACGCAGTATTTT. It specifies CASSRPPWSGTDTQYF.